This TCR beta chain was observed in a study of early T cells in non-severe SARS-CoV-2 infection. Study context: Investigators sequenced bulk RNA drawn from unsorted whole blood, and chains remained unpaired.

Germline assignment: CDR1 SGHRS and CDR2 YFSETQ. CDR3 length: 14 residues. V lost 3 bases and J 0 bases, leaving 9 bases between the germline ends. Findings of the study overall: Clonotype matching in VDJdb favored anti-spike CD8 responses and did not capture private and CD4 specificities.

Individual cDNA molecules each received unique molecular identifiers attached to them. TCRdb independently ran MiXCR on the 5' RACE reads; one entry per CDR3 protein. The data show about 64,000 distinct CDR3 sequences, with over 20% seen just once and approximately 15% held by the top ten. As to this clonotype: Its target is not known.

The sequence was collected from an adult who was a healthcare worker with PCR-confirmed SARS-CoV-2 infection or an uninfected control (not recorded which). This material consisted of whole blood, taken at baseline. The genes are TRBV5-1 and TRBJ1-1, with D hard to call. The CDR3 spells CASSSAVMNTEAFF. In nucleotides, the CDR3 is TGCGCCAGCAGCTCGGCGGTGATGAACACTGAAGCTTTCTTT.